This TCR beta chain was observed in a study of beta chain features in type 1 diabetes. After removal of 2 bases from V and 2 bases from J, the junction contained 6 bases not matched to a gene. CDR3 length equals 17 residues. Per germline, CDR1 LGHNA and CDR2 YNFKEQ. The whole isolated RNA underwent reverse transcription, so sequencing captured expressed TCRB transcripts. Data came from immunoSEQ multiplex PCR; TCRdb stores just in-frame clones and leaves some out. The sample lists roughly 310,000 clones, about 10% occurring once. This TCR was recovered from a woman aged 30 to 39 in good health. The rearrangement uses TRBV4-2 and TRBJ2-5; TRBD2 agrees at 12 bases. Sequencing was carried out using naive CD4+ T cells from blood. CDR3 loop: CASSQRGGLAGQETQYF. CDR3 DNA: TGTGCCAGCAGCCAACGAGGAGGACTAGCGGGACAAGAGACCCAGTACTTC.